This T cell receptor (beta chain) was found in a study of beta chain features in type 1 diabetes. Stem cell-like memory, regulatory, central memory and naive CD4+ cells were sorted via CD45RO/CCR7/CD25/CD127/CD95/CD27. Germline V CDR1 and CDR2: SGHDT, YYEEEE. Trimming took off 3 bases at V and 11 bases at J, with 14 bases between the two ends. The CDR3 is made up of 12 amino acids. Investigators reverse transcribed all isolated RNA, so they sequenced expressed TCRB transcripts. Profiling relied on immunoSEQ multiplex PCR, and the TCRdb table lists in-frame clones only, not all of them. Of around 300,000 clones in the sample, 14% were seen once.

The sequence derives from a man younger than 45 in good health. The V call is TRBV5-6, the J call TRBJ1-1; D gene uncertain. Sequencing used central memory CD4+ T cells from blood. The CDR3 sequence: CASSSAGPGAFF. The CDR3 region has the DNA TGTGCCAGCAGCTCAGCCGGGCCGGGGGCTTTCTTT.